Sequencing of this TCR beta chain was carried out in a study of blood T cell repertoires in COVID-19. On the study more broadly: In each case, the material was cDNA or gDNA derived from T cells, B-cell-depleted T cells, or PBMCs.

The germline gives CDR1 SEHNR, CDR2 FQNEAQ (reference sequence). The CDR3 is 14 residues long. V was pared by 5 bases and J by 0 bases, with 4 bases of the junction left unmatched. This table comes from immunoSEQ multiplex PCR, and its TCRdb copy is limited to in-frame clones, with some not included. The data hold around 310,000 clones, with approximately 88% observed a single time. In this sample, this clone turned up a few times. The gene calls are TRBV7-9 and TRBJ2-7, with 7 nucleotides matching TRBD2. The material sequenced was PBMCs or T cells enriched from blood (not recorded which). This TCR came from a man under 40 who had recovered from COVID-19. The CDR3 DNA reads as TGTGCCAGCAGCCCGACTAGCTCCTCCTACGAGCAGTACTTC. Encoded protein: CASSPTSSSYEQYF.